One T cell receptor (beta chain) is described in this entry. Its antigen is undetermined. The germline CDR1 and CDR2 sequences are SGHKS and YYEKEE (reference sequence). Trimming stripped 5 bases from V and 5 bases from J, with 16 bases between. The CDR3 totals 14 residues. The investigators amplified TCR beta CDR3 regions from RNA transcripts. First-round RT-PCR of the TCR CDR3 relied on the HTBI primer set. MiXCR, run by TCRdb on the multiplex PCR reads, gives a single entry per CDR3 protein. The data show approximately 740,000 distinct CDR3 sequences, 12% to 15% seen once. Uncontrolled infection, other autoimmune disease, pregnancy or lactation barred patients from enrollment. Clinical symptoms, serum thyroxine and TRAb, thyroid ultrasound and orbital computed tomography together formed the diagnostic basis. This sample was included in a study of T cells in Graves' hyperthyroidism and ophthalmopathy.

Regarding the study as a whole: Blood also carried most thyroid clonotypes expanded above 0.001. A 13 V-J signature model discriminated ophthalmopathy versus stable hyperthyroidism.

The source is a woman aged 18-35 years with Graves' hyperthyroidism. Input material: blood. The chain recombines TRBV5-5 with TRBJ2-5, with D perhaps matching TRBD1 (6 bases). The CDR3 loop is CASRTTGMGETQYF. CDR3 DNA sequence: TGTGCCAGCAGGACGACAGGAATGGGGGAGACCCAGTACTTC.